The entry below describes one T cell receptor beta chain. Its antigen is currently unknown. V dropped 1 base and J dropped 4 bases, with 13 bases sitting between them. This CDR3 region has 14 residues. From germline, CDR1 is GTSNPN and CDR2 SVGIG (reference sequence). With 60 Vbeta and 13 Jbeta primers, the PCR was carried out. The method was immunoSEQ multiplex PCR; TCRdb's version includes in-frame clones alone and lacks a portion of them. The sample contains over 85,000 clones, approximately 73% of which appear only once. This sample stems from a study of cytomegalovirus exposure and HLA in healthy donors. Study-wide findings and caveats: Cytomegalovirus association was listed for approximately 150 TCR beta chains.

Sequencing was performed on PBMCs. V usage is TRBV30 and J usage is TRBJ1-2; no reliable D call. This TCR came from a man in his forties or fifties in good health and CMV-seronegative. CDR3 in DNA: TGTGCCTGGAGTGGCGATACAGTATCCTATGGCTACACCTTC. It yields the protein CAWSGDTVSYGYTF.